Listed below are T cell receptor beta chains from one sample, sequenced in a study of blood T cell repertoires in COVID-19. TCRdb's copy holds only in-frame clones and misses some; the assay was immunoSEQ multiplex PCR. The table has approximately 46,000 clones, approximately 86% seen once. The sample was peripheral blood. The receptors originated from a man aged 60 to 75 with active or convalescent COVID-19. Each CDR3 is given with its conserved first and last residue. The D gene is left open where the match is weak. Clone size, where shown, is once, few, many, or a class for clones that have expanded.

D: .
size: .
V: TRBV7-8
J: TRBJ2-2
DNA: TGTGCCAGCAGAAAAACTAGTGCCGGGGAGCTGTTTTTT
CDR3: CASRKTSAGELFF

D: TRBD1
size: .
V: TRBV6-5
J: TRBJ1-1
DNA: TGTGCCAGCAGTTCGACAGGGGGCACTGAAGCTTTCTTT
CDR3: CASSSTGGTEAFF

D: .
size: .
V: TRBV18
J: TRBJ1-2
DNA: TGTGCCAGCTCTCCGATCTCCAGGGGCTCCTATGGCTACACCTTC
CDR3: CASSPISRGSYGYTF

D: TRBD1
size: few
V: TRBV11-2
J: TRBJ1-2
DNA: TGTGCCAGCAGCTTAGGACAGGGCAGCGGCTACACCTTC
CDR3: CASSLGQGSGYTF

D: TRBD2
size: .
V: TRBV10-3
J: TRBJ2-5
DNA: TGTGCCATCGGGGAGGGAACAGGTTCAGAGACCCAGTACTTC
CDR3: CAIGEGTGSETQYF

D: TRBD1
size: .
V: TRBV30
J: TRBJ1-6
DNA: TGTGCCCACAGGACAGGGGGGTATTATAATTCACCCCTCCACTTT
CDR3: CAHRTGGYYNSPLHF

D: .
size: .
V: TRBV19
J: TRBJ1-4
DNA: TGTGCCAGTAGTATAGGGAGGAGTGAAAAACTGTTTTTT
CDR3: CASSIGRSEKLFF

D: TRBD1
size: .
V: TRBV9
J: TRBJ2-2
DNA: TGTGCCAGCAGCGTGGAGTATTTTATGACAGGGGGCGACACCGGGGAGCTGTTTTTT
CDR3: CASSVEYFMTGGDTGELFF

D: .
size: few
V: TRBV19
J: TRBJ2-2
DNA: TGTGCCAGTAGTAGAGACAGTTGGACCGGGGAGCTGTTTTTT
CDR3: CASSRDSWTGELFF

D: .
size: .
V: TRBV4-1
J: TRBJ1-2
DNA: TGCGCCAGCAGCCAAGGGCCAACGGAGGACTATGGCTACACCTTC
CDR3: CASSQGPTEDYGYTF

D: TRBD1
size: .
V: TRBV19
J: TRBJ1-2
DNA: TGTGCCAGTAGCACCCCAACAGGGGGGCTCTATGGCTACACCTTC
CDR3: CASSTPTGGLYGYTF

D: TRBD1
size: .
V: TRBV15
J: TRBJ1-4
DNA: TGTGCCACCAGCACAGGGGGCGAAAAACTGTTTTTT
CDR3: CATSTGGEKLFF

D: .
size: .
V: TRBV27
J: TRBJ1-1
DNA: TGTGCCAGCAGTCGGTCGAACACTGAAGCTTTCTTT
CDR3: CASSRSNTEAFF

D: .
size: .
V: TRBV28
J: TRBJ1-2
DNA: TGTGCCACTGGACTTGCACATACCTTACCTAACTATGGCTACACCTTC
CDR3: CATGLAHTLPNYGYTF

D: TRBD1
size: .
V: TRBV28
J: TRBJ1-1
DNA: TGTGCCAGCAGTTTAACCGGGACAGTAAACACTGAAGCTTTCTTT
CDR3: CASSLTGTVNTEAFF

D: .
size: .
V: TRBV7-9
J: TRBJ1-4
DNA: TGTGCCAGCAGTCCACAGGACAATGAAAAACTGTTTTTT
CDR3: CASSPQDNEKLFF

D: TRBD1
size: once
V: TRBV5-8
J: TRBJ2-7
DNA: TGTGCCAGCAGCAGCCGGGTGACAGGGTCCTACGAGCAGTACTTC
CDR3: CASSSRVTGSYEQYF

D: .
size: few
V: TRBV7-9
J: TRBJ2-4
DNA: TGTGCCAGCCACTCAGGGAATGGGGTAGCCAAAAACATTCAGTACTTC
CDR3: CASHSGNGVAKNIQYF